This T cell receptor (beta chain) was captured in a study of cytomegalovirus exposure and HLA in healthy donors. Study findings and constraints: Reports state that TCR beta sequences accurately predicted most subjects' HLA-A and HLA-B alleles. Previous analysis showed most TCR beta V segments were productive about 87% or about 30% of the time.

Looked up from germline, CDR1 is GTSNPN and CDR2 is SVGIG (reference sequence). The germline V and J ends were trimmed by 5 bases and 8 bases, with 17 bases remaining between them. CDR3 length equals 13 residues. In the case of this clone: What it recognizes is unknown.

Primers for the PCR totalled 60 Vbeta and 13 Jbeta. Profiling relied on immunoSEQ multiplex PCR, and the TCRdb table lists in-frame clones only, not all of them. The top ten hold 1.5% to 2% of the sample, which has approximately 220,000 clones, about three quarters seen once. Sequencing used PBMCs. The rearrangement joins TRBV30 to TRBJ2-3; weak D call: TRBD2 (6 bases). This TCR came from a man between 18 and 35 years old in good health and CMV-seronegative. The CDR3: CAWDQFQGGTQYF. CDR3 bases: TGTGCCTGGGACCAATTTCAGGGAGGTACGCAGTATTTT.